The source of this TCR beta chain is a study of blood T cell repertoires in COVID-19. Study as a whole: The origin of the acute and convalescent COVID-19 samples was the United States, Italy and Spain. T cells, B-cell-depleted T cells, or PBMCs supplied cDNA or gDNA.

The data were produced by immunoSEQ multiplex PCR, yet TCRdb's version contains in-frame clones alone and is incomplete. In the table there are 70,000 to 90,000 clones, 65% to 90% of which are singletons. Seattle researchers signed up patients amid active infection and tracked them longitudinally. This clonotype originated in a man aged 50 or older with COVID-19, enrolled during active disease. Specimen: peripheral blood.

This CDR3 is CASSLSRTEAFF. CDR3 DNA: TGTGCCAGCAGCCTGAGCCGAACTGAAGCTTTCTTT. V is TRBV11-1 and J is TRBJ1-1; D is unclear. The CDR3 contains 12 residues. Trimming took 5 bases from V and 5 from J, leaving 9 bases between them. CDR1 and CDR2 from the germline V gene are SGHAT and FQDESV (reference sequence).